Listed here are 7 T cell receptor beta chains from one sample, sequenced in a study of blood T cell repertoires in COVID-19. Sequencing was performed with immunoSEQ multiplex PCR; in TCRdb, only in-frame clones are kept and a portion is missing. The sample includes fewer than 150,000 clones, approximately 80% seen only once; the top ten take 6% to 7.5%. The material sequenced was peripheral blood. These receptors were obtained from a human donor in a cohort sampled during active COVID-19.

On this clone itself: The same CDR3 is also encoded by other DNA sequences in this sample. The V call is TRBV18, the J call TRBJ2-3; perhaps TRBD1 as D (6 bases). In germline, CDR1 is KGHSH, CDR2 LQKENI. CDR3 length: 14 residues. The V gene lost 6 bases and the J gene lost 4 bases, with 14 bases spanning the gap. CDR3 region: CASSPPSGADTQYF. The CDR3, as DNA: TGTGCCAGCTCCCCCCCTTCAGGGGCAGATACGCAGTATTTT.

This chain links TRBV5-4 with TRBJ1-5, with a weak D call TRBD1 (6 bases). Trimming pared 2 bases from V and 1 base from J, leaving 10 bases between. The CDR3 contains 15 residues. CDR1 SGHNT and CDR2 YYREEE come from the germline V gene (reference sequence). As DNA, the CDR3 is TGTGCCAGCAGCTTAGGGGGTGAGAGCAATCAGCCCCAGCATTTT. Residues: CASSLGGESNQPQHF.

The J gene is TRBJ1-2, the V gene TRBV6-5; tentative D call: TRBD1 (5 bases). The CDR3 extends over 12 amino acids. With 6 bases removed from V and 7 bases from J, the gap between germline ends came to 12 bases. Germline CDR1 MNHEY, CDR2 SVGAGI. The CDR3 is CASRLQGGGYTF. The CDR3 nucleotides read TGTGCCAGCAGGCTCCAGGGAGGTGGCTACACCTTC.

This rearrangement joins TRBV5-8 to TRBJ1-2; 8 bases map to TRBD1. Germline V gene sequence: CDR1 SGHTS, CDR2 YDEGEE. Trimming cost V 4 bases and J 4 bases; bases outside gene matches: 3. The CDR3 runs 13 residues. The CDR3 loop is CASSDTGGYGYTF. The DNA for the CDR3 is TGTGCCAGCAGCGATACAGGGGGCTATGGCTACACCTTC.

This chain links TRBV4-1 with TRBJ2-1, with 10 nucleotides matching TRBD2. V shed 1 base, J shed 4 bases, and the junction held 10 bases outside the gene matches. CDR1 and CDR2 from the germline V gene are MGHRA and YSYEKL. The CDR3 runs to 18 residues. CDR3 amino acids: CASSQGLERGGRYNEQFF. The CDR3 DNA reads TGCGCCAGCAGCCAAGGTCTGGAGCGGGGGGGCCGGTACAATGAGCAGTTCTTC.

The CDR3 is CASNPVGQTSKDEQFF. DNA for the CDR3: TGTGCCAGCAACCCGGTAGGCCAGACTAGCAAGGATGAGCAGTTCTTC. The chain recombines TRBV9 with TRBJ2-1; 7 bases align to TRBD2. This CDR3 has 16 residues. Per germline, CDR1 SGDLS and CDR2 YYNGEE. V shed 6 bases and J 8 bases; nucleotides not matched to a gene: 17.

This clone turned up a few times. This chain joins TRBV2 and TRBJ2-2; D call uncertain. The CDR3 is 15 residues long. V was shortened by 4 bases and J by 6 bases, with 15 bases between the two germline ends. Germline CDR1 reads SNHLY; CDR2 reads FYNNEI. CDR3 protein: CASSVILPDAGELFF. CDR3 DNA sequence: TGTGCCAGCAGTGTGATACTACCCGATGCCGGGGAGCTGTTTTTT.